Listed below are T cell receptor beta chains from one sample, sequenced in a study of cytomegalovirus exposure and HLA in healthy donors. Method: immunoSEQ multiplex PCR; TCRdb's copy keeps in-frame clones and lacks some. This table holds 150,000 or so clones, roughly four fifths found once. The specimen sequenced was PBMCs. All receptors derive from a man younger than 30 in good health and CMV-seropositive. Both conserved end residues are part of each CDR3. The size entry is marked missing in some rows and otherwise reads once, few, many or a size class.

abundance,j_gene,v_gene,CDR3aa
-,TRBJ1-4,TRBV6-6,CASTRAGTGTNEKLFF
-,TRBJ1-1,TRBV5-4,CASSLKWARVLGTEAFF
-,TRBJ1-4,TRBV19,CASSRQEVREKLFF
-,TRBJ1-4,TRBV6-1,CASSVDRVVRNEKLFF
-,TRBJ2-5,TRBV6-1,CASSDLVSVTGETQYF
few,TRBJ1-1,TRBV28,CASSLSGGVDTEAFF
-,TRBJ1-5,TRBV18,CASSPEGAGNQPQHF
-,TRBJ2-2,TRBV18,CASSPPPGTSGRALTGELFF
once,TRBJ2-1,TRBV7-9,CASSLAGTSGSRSYNEQFF
once,TRBJ2-7,TRBV27,CASLRGTRYEQYF
once,TRBJ1-5,TRBV6-1,CASRPGGGDNQPQHF
-,TRBJ2-5,TRBV7-3,CASSSLGRGLQETQYF
once,TRBJ2-5,TRBV4-1,CASSHWGTSGRAAETQYF
-,TRBJ2-5,TRBV15,CATSRDRVGETQYF
-,TRBJ1-5,TRBV7-2,CASSYSGQLNQPQHF
-,TRBJ1-1,TRBV6-5,CASRNGGGWGAEAFF
once,TRBJ2-2,TRBV15,CATSSPRGTGNTGELFF
-,TRBJ2-4,TRBV6-5,CASARTGRDIQYF
once,TRBJ1-1,TRBV10-3,CAISESGTGGGRWDTEAFF
-,TRBJ2-7,TRBV5-1,CASSLDTYEQYF
-,TRBJ1-2,TRBV10-3,CATRSDGNYGYTF
-,TRBJ2-4,TRBV7-9,CASSLRLGAAKNIQYF
-,TRBJ2-5,TRBV15,CATSSLTEETQYF
-,TRBJ2-6,TRBV6-1,CASSSASGANVLTF
-,TRBJ2-7,TRBV6-5,CASIKAGTYEQYF
-,TRBJ1-1,TRBV27,CASSTTGRTEAFF
-,TRBJ2-7,TRBV12-2,CASRLERRQGPGEQYF
-,TRBJ2-3,TRBV7-9,CASSFGLAQSTDTQYF
-,TRBJ1-1,TRBV27,CASSLWGTVNTEAFF
-,TRBJ1-1,TRBV11-2,CASSSLDRTGAFF
-,TRBJ1-5,TRBV18,CASSPGQGGHQPQHF
once,TRBJ2-7,TRBV11-2,CASSFGTGAYEQYF
-,TRBJ2-5,TRBV27,CASSPQGYQETQYF
-,TRBJ2-7,TRBV19,CASSTGTGGYEQYF
-,TRBJ1-6,TRBV2,CASSSRGGAYNSPLHF
-,TRBJ1-1,TRBV7-9,CASSLLQGRTEAFF
few,TRBJ1-1,TRBV18,CASSPLGQGVNTEAFF
-,TRBJ2-7,TRBV6-1,CASSGGTYEQYF
-,TRBJ1-2,TRBV6-4,CASRAGTVNGYTF
few,TRBJ1-1,TRBV4-2,CASSQGGNTEAFF
-,TRBJ2-2,TRBV6-5,CASSYWTGGGTGELFF
-,TRBJ2-7,TRBV14,CASSQGGLRYEQYF
-,TRBJ2-7,TRBV27,CASSYSGTYEQYF
-,TRBJ2-3,TRBV7-9,CASRPPGLATSTDTQYF
-,TRBJ1-4,TRBV20-1,CSARAGEKLFF
-,TRBJ2-1,TRBV5-1,CASSLVGGIYNEQFF
-,TRBJ1-2,TRBV2,CASSIGGKGRGNYGYTF
-,TRBJ2-7,TRBV5-1,CASSFDRLIYEQYF
-,TRBJ1-1,TRBV6-1,CASSEKGLQGTEAFF
-,TRBJ2-7,TRBV11-2,CASSSLTGQGFEQYF
-,TRBJ1-2,TRBV5-1,CASSGSGTATYGYTF
-,TRBJ1-6,TRBV5-1,CASSADRGANNSPLHF